A selection of T cell receptor beta chains follows, all from one sample in a study of spatial heterogeneity in lung cancer. Via MiXCR, TCRdb re-called the 5' RACE reads, giving one row per CDR3 protein. The data hold tens of thousands of distinct CDR3 sequences, with less than 9% observed a single time. Sequenced material: PBMCs, taken at surgery. The receptors were sampled from a female donor with early-stage non-small cell lung cancer. Each CDR3 is given with its conserved first and last residue. Fields, in order: clone size, J gene, V gene, D gene, CDR3 DNA, CDR3 protein. D genes are given only for firm matches. Only part of the rows carry a size: once, few, many, or a class if the clone is expanded.

size: -; J: TRBJ2-3; V: TRBV5-1; D: -; DNA: TGCGCCAGCAGCTTGGGGGCTAGCGCGGCAGATACGCAGTATTTT; CDR3: CASSLGASAADTQYF
size: many; J: TRBJ2-2; V: TRBV7-3; D: TRBD1; DNA: TGTGCCAGCAGCATCCGGGACAGGCCCCCCGGGGAGCTGTTTTTT; CDR3: CASSIRDRPPGELFF
size: few; J: TRBJ1-1; V: TRBV11-1; D: -; DNA: TGTGCCAGCAGCCTGATGGGGCAGAGGAACACTGAAGCTTTCTTT; CDR3: CASSLMGQRNTEAFF
size: few; J: TRBJ1-4; V: TRBV6-2/TRBV6-3; D: TRBD1; DNA: TGTGCCAGCAGTTCCCAGGCGGGACAGGTCGATGAAAAACTGTTTTTT; CDR3: CASSSQAGQVDEKLFF
size: many; J: TRBJ2-2; V: TRBV12-5; D: -; DNA: TGTGCTACATCTACCCAAGGAGCAAGCACCGGGGAGCTGTTTTTT; CDR3: CATSTQGASTGELFF
size: many; J: TRBJ1-5; V: TRBV12-3/TRBV12-4; D: TRBD1; DNA: TGTGCCTCCGTCGGGACAGGGGGTCAGCCCCAGCATTTT; CDR3: CASVGTGGQPQHF
size: many; J: TRBJ2-7; V: TRBV9; D: TRBD1; DNA: TGTGCCAGCAGCGTAGCTACAGGGGGCTACGAGCAGTACTTC; CDR3: CASSVATGGYEQYF
size: many; J: TRBJ1-2; V: TRBV12-3/TRBV12-4; D: -; DNA: TGTGCCAGCACGCAAGACAGGCGGTATGGCTACACCTTC; CDR3: CASTQDRRYGYTF
size: many; J: TRBJ2-1; V: TRBV4-2; D: -; DNA: TGTGCCAGCAGCCAAGGTACCTTTAGCCAACACCAGTTCTTC; CDR3: CASSQGTFSQHQFF
size: many; J: TRBJ2-7; V: TRBV7-9; D: -; DNA: TGTGCCAGCAGCTTAGGGACAGCCTACTACGAGCAGTACTTC; CDR3: CASSLGTAYYEQYF
size: few; J: TRBJ1-5; V: TRBV2; D: -; DNA: TGTGCCAGCAGGGAGACTGGACTATCACGGCCCCAGCATTTT; CDR3: CASRETGLSRPQHF
size: many; J: TRBJ1-4; V: TRBV15; D: -; DNA: TGTGCCACCAGCAGAGACAGGGGTAATGAAAAACTGTTTTTT; CDR3: CATSRDRGNEKLFF
size: few; J: TRBJ2-6; V: TRBV7-8; D: -; DNA: TGTGCCAGCAGCTTATGGCCAGGGGTCAGATTCTCTGGGGCCAACGTCCTGACTTTC; CDR3: CASSLWPGVRFSGANVLTF
size: few; J: TRBJ2-7; V: TRBV18; D: -; DNA: TGTGCCAGCTCACCAAGGGTCGAGTACGAGCAGTACTTC; CDR3: CASSPRVEYEQYF
size: many; J: TRBJ2-5; V: TRBV20-1; D: -; DNA: TGCAGTGCTAGCGGCGTCCAAGAGACCCAGTACTTC; CDR3: CSASGVQETQYF
size: -; J: TRBJ2-4; V: TRBV5-1; D: TRBD2; DNA: TGCGCCAGCAGCACCCTAGCGGGCGGTGCCAAAAACATTCAGTACTTC; CDR3: CASSTLAGGAKNIQYF
size: -; J: TRBJ2-1; V: TRBV5-6; D: -; DNA: TGTGCCAGCAGCTTGGCGTCTGACAATGAGCAGTTCTTC; CDR3: CASSLASDNEQFF
size: few; J: TRBJ2-1; V: TRBV5-1; D: -; DNA: TGCGCCAGCAGCTCCCAAGGTTCGACCGGGGATGAGCAGTTCTTC; CDR3: CASSSQGSTGDEQFF
size: many; J: TRBJ1-5; V: TRBV7-2; D: -; DNA: TGTGCCAGCACCCCTAATAGCAATCAGCCCCAGCATTTT; CDR3: CASTPNSNQPQHF
size: many; J: TRBJ1-3; V: TRBV5-1; D: -; DNA: TGCGCCAGCAGCTTCGTCCAGTTGGCGAGTCGCGGAAACACCATATATTTT; CDR3: CASSFVQLASRGNTIYF
size: many; J: TRBJ2-2; V: TRBV11-3; D: -; DNA: TGTGCCAGCAGCTTCGGCGGCTCGAACACCGGGGAGCTGTTTTTT; CDR3: CASSFGGSNTGELFF
size: -; J: TRBJ1-5; V: TRBV7-2; D: TRBD1; DNA: TGTGCCAGCAGCTCAAGGGACAGGCCTAATCAGCCCCAGCATTTT; CDR3: CASSSRDRPNQPQHF
size: few; J: TRBJ2-1; V: TRBV20-1; D: TRBD1; DNA: TGCAGTGCTAGGGACAGGGATGAGCAGTTCTTC; CDR3: CSARDRDEQFF
size: many; J: TRBJ2-3; V: TRBV6-5; D: -; DNA: TGTGCCAGCAGTTACCAAGCGGCGAGTCGGCCAGATACGCAGTATTTT; CDR3: CASSYQAASRPDTQYF
size: -; J: TRBJ2-7; V: TRBV7-2; D: -; DNA: TGTGCCAGCAGCCTACAGCGATACGAGCAGTACTTC; CDR3: CASSLQRYEQYF
size: many; J: TRBJ1-2; V: TRBV3-1; D: -; DNA: TGTGCCAGCAGCCAAGGGGTCGCGTACACCTTC; CDR3: CASSQGVAYTF
size: many; J: TRBJ2-7; V: TRBV11-2; D: TRBD2; DNA: TGTGCCAGCAGCTTAGTAGCGGGGCAGGAGGAGCAGTACTTC; CDR3: CASSLVAGQEEQYF
size: few; J: TRBJ2-3; V: TRBV7-9; D: -; DNA: TGTGCCAGCAGCTGGGACTCACTCACAGATACGCAGTATTTT; CDR3: CASSWDSLTDTQYF
size: few; J: TRBJ2-7; V: TRBV20-1; D: -; DNA: TGCAGTGCCCAGGGACTCTTCTACGAGCAGTACTTC; CDR3: CSAQGLFYEQYF
size: few; J: TRBJ2-7; V: TRBV5-5; D: -; DNA: TGTGCCAGCAGCTTAGGAAAGGCACAGTACTTC; CDR3: CASSLGKAQYF
size: many; J: TRBJ2-7; V: TRBV12-3/TRBV12-4; D: -; DNA: TGTGCCAGCAGGGGACCGGGTTATGAGCAGTACTTC; CDR3: CASRGPGYEQYF
size: -; J: TRBJ2-4; V: TRBV30; D: -; DNA: TGTGCCTGGACCGCCCGCGGACTGTTAGCCAAAAACATTCAGTACTTC; CDR3: CAWTARGLLAKNIQYF
size: many; J: TRBJ2-7; V: TRBV7-9; D: TRBD1; DNA: TGTGCCAGCACCCGACAGGGTGACGAGCAGTACTTC; CDR3: CASTRQGDEQYF